A few counts support the clone carrying this TCR beta chain. Its cognate antigen is unknown. The data were taken from a study of CD8 T cells in ankylosing spondylitis. Study-level results: Characteristic, it appeared, of ankylosing spondylitis blood was a TCR beta motif of about eight highly homologous variants.

TCRdb ran MiXCR on the 5' RACE reads and lists one entry per CDR3 protein. Here the sample spans about 360,000 distinct CDR3 sequences, approximately 20% being singletons. The CDR3 totals 15 residues. Germline V CDR1 and CDR2: SQVTM, ANQGSEA. Losses at the gene ends were 1 base for V and 2 bases for J; bases not matched to a gene: 8. The sequenced material came from blood, either unsorted or a sorted T cell fraction (not recorded which). The origin of this receptor is a male donor with ankylosing spondylitis or in good health (not recorded which). The chain is built from TRBV29-1 and TRBJ2-7, with 7 positions matching TRBD1. CDR3 in DNA: TGCAGCGTTGAAGTCAGCACAGGGGAAACCTACGAGCAGTACTTC. Translating it yields CSVEVSTGETYEQYF.